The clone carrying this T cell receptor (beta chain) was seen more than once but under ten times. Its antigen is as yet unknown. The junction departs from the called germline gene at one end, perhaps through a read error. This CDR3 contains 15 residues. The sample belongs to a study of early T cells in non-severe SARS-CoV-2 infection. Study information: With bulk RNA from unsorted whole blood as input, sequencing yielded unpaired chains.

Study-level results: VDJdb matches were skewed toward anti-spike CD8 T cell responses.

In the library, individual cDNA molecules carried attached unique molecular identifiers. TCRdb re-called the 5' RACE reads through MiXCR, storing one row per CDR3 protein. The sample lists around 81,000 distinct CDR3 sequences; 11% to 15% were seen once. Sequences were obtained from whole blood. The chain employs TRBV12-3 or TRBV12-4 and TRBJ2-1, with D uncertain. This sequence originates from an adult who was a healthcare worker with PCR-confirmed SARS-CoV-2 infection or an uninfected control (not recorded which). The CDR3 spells CASSLATPVKAPIAF. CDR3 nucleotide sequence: TGTGCCAGCAGTTTAGCGACCCCTGTCAAGGCACCGATCGCCTTC.